This TCR beta chain was observed in a study of blood T cell repertoires in COVID-19. Study-wide background: The United States, Italy and Spain supplied acute and convalescent COVID-19 samples.

Authors' methods: Using reference gene primer amplification, nucleated cell counts were estimated. Here immunoSEQ multiplex PCR was the method, and the copy in TCRdb shows in-frame clones only, minus some. V and J calls and clone size are copied from that table; D and trimming were computed from the DNA. The sample has 400,000 to 550,000 clones, roughly nine tenths seen once. This CDR3 comprises 14 residues. V trimming: 3 bases; J trimming: 11 bases; junction bases outside the gene matches: 9. The V gene's germline CDR1 is MGHDK and CDR2 SYGVNS. Across about two dozen US areas, participants ranged in age from about 18 to 90 years. Clinical history reported by participants formed the basis on which cohorts were assigned.

Sequencing used PBMCs or T cells enriched from blood (not recorded which). The sequence came from a woman aged 18-30 years with acute COVID-19. The rearrangement uses TRBV25-1 and TRBJ1-4; the match to TRBD1 covers 7 bases. The CDR3 coding sequence is TGTGCCAGCAGTGAGCCGGGACAGCCTTTTAAACTGTTTTTT. It is translated as CASSEPGQPFKLFF.